Given below is one TCR beta chain in context. Germline V gene data show CDR1 as SGDLS and CDR2 as YYNGEE. V was shortened by 4 bases and J by 5 bases, with 15 bases between the two germline ends. The length of the CDR3 is 15 residues. Produced via immunoSEQ multiplex PCR; TCRdb's table is partial and in-frame only. This sample has 150,000 to 250,000 clones, with more than 85% found just once. The data belong to a study of T cell responses to AZD1222 COVID-19 vaccine. The sequence was collected from an adult who received the AZD1222 COVID-19 vaccine. The starting material was peripheral blood, obtained 28 days after the second AZD1222 dose. V and J are TRBV9 and TRBJ2-2; D is undetermined. The CDR3, as DNA: TGTGCCAGCAGCTCCCGAAGGGTAGGAACCGGGGAGCTGTTTTTT. Its translation is CASSSRRVGTGELFF.